This T cell receptor beta chain was found in a study of blood T cell repertoires in COVID-19. Looking at the study overall: Samples came from the United States, Italy and Spain, spanning acute and convalescent COVID-19. PBMCs, B-cell-depleted T cells, or T cells provided the cDNA or gDNA that made up the material.

The CDR3 has 14 amino acids. Germline trimming cut 6 bases from V and 15 bases from J; bases unmatched to any gene: 17. The germline V gene encodes CDR1 MNHEY and CDR2 SVGAGI. Participants were aged about 18 to 100 years from roughly 26 US areas. Resolution of symptoms, clearance, or two negative PCRs was present in recovered Cohort 3 donors. The assay was immunoSEQ multiplex PCR, and TCRdb's table has in-frame clones only and misses some. The sample has hundreds of thousands of clones; 75% to 90% are singletons. The sequencing sample was made of PBMCs or T cells enriched from blood (not recorded which). The gene calls are TRBV6-5 and TRBJ2-1; 7 nucleotides match TRBD2. The TCR was taken from a man aged 18-30 years who had recovered from COVID-19. CDR3 in DNA: TGTGCCAGCAGCGGGGGGACCGGGGGTCGGGTTCTGTTCTTC. Translated: CASSGGTGGRVLFF.